This TCR beta chain comes out of a study of T cell responses to AZD1222 COVID-19 vaccine. Overall study results and limits: Seropositive AZD1222 recipients at baseline numbered only five or six. A mostly white British donor set with more females was recruited, and clonal diversity was possibly underestimated.

In the case of this clone: What it binds is unknown.

Using immunoSEQ multiplex PCR, the repertoire was profiled, and TCRdb retains in-frame clones only, with some absent. The sample has under 200,000 clones, roughly 90% seen once. This clonotype originated in an adult in good health. This specimen consisted of peripheral blood, obtained on day 0 of AZD1222 vaccination.

In DNA form, the CDR3 reads TGTGCCAGCAGCCTCATAGGTATTACTAGCGGTTTCTTGGAGCAGTACTTC. It encodes CASSLIGITSGFLEQYF. The chain joins TRBV28 to TRBJ2-7; 8 positions agree with TRBD2. Germline trimming cut 6 bases from V and 7 bases from J; bases unmatched to any gene: 20. CDR1 MDHEN and CDR2 SYDVKM come from the germline V gene. There are 17 residues in the CDR3.